One sample yielded the 20 T cell receptor beta chains listed below, sequenced in a study of T cells after yellow fever vaccination (dated by TCRdb to 2018 to 2020). Library construction relied on 5' RACE. TCRdb records Illumina HiSeq 2500 as the sequencer. TCRdb took the public reads, trimmed them with fastp at Q25, ran MiXCR for clone calling and kept in-frame beta chains. Rows merge per CDR3 protein into single entries with the most common DNA and genes. This sample has hundreds of thousands of distinct CDR3 sequences in its table, and 9% to 15% of those were observed once. The ten largest clones capture more than 13% of the sample. The treatment or condition tag for this specimen amounts to: live attenuated yellow fever vaccine strain. The sequencing used PBMCs, collected on the day of the yellow fever booster vaccination. These receptors were obtained from a young man who received the YFV17D yellow fever vaccine.

This clonotype turned up a few times. The rearrangement joins TRBV5-1 to TRBJ2-5; TRBD1 matches 7 bases. V was clipped by 0 bases and J by 3 bases; unmatched bases: 5. Germline V gene sequence: CDR1 SGHRS, CDR2 YFSETQ. The CDR3 is 15 residues long. The chain's CDR3 is CASSLGAGGKETQYF. CDR3 bases: TGCGCCAGCAGCTTGGGTGCAGGGGGAAAAGAGACCCAGTACTTC.

The V and J genes are TRBV6-5 and TRBJ2-2; weak D call: TRBD2 (6 bases). V lost 4 bases and J lost 6, with 15 bases in between. Germline lookup yields CDR1 MNHEY and CDR2 SVGAGI. The CDR3 loop spans 15 amino acids. CDR3 loop: CASSSFSGDPGELFF. The CDR3 DNA is TGTGCCAGCAGTTCCTTCTCGGGAGATCCCGGGGAGCTGTTTTTT.

The chain recombines TRBV6-2 or TRBV6-3 with TRBJ2-4, with 13 bases identical to TRBD2. Germline lookup yields CDR1 MNHEY and CDR2 SVGEGT. CDR3 length: 17 amino acids. J lost 1 base, V lost 6 bases, and 6 bases had no gene match. The CDR3 nucleotides read TGTGCCAGCAGCTGGACTAGCGGGAGTAACGCCAAAAACATTCAGTACTTC. Its protein product is CASSWTSGSNAKNIQYF.

This clonotype appeared a few times. This chain connects TRBV10-3 to TRBJ1-5; no firm D call. Germline CDR1 ENHRY, CDR2 SYGVKD. With 2 bases removed from V and 10 bases from J, the gap between germline ends came to 9 bases. The CDR3 has 12 residues. The CDR3 is CAISEPDRPQHF. The CDR3 DNA sequence: TGTGCCATCAGTGAGCCGGACCGACCCCAGCATTTT.

This clonotype was counted many times. The J gene is TRBJ1-2, the V gene TRBV7-8; D is possibly TRBD1 (5 bases). Deletions cut 1 base from V and 1 base from J, with 7 bases between. This CDR3 contains 14 residues. CDR1 and CDR2 (germline): SGHVS, FQNEAQ. In DNA form, the CDR3 reads TGTGCCAGCAGCTTAGGGGGGGGTAACTATGGCTACACCTTC. This encodes CASSLGGGNYGYTF.

The V call is TRBV6-1, the J call TRBJ1-6; 8 nucleotides agree with TRBD1. The CDR3 totals 16 residues. J gave up 9 bases and V 5 bases, and 12 bases lay outside the gene matches. The germline gives CDR1 MNHNS, CDR2 SASEGT. The CDR3 protein is CASSLDRGPGASPLHF. Written as DNA, the CDR3 is TGTGCCAGCAGTCTAGACAGGGGTCCGGGGGCTTCACCCCTCCACTTT.

This clonotype has more than one count but fewer than ten. V and J are TRBV5-4 and TRBJ2-7; weak D call: TRBD2 (6 bases). Deletions cut 1 base from V and 0 bases from J, with 11 bases between. CDR1 and CDR2 (germline): SGHNT, YYREEE (reference sequence). The CDR3 has 15 residues. CDR3 DNA: TGTGCCAGCAGCTTGTTGCGGGGCTCCTCCTACGAGCAGTACTTC. Its protein is CASSLLRGSSYEQYF.

This clonotype showed up many times. CDR3 DNA: TGTGCCAGCGGCTTTGAGCAGTTCTTC. Its translation: CASGFEQFF. This chain uses TRBV12-3 or TRBV12-4 with TRBJ2-1; D gene uncertain. The CDR3 extends over 9 amino acids. V was cut by 8 bases and J by 9 bases, with 5 bases left in between.

The chain carries TRBV27 and TRBJ1-1; D ambiguous. Trimming stripped 5 bases from V and 6 bases from J, with 7 bases between. The CDR3 covers 11 residues. Germline values: CDR1 MNHEY, CDR2 SMNVEV (reference sequence). Written as DNA, the CDR3 is TGTGCCAGCAGTGCTGGCTCTGAAGCTTTCTTT. It translates to CASSAGSEAFF.

This rearrangement joins TRBV19 to TRBJ1-2; TRBD1 might be the D (6 bases). V lost 10 bases and J lost 4, with 22 bases in between. Germline values: CDR1 LNHDA, CDR2 SQIVND (reference sequence). The length of the CDR3 is 15 residues. The CDR3 bases are TGTGCCACTTACTCCGGGACAACAGAACTCTATGGCTACACCTTC. Translated: CATYSGTTELYGYTF. The whole variable domain, filled in from reference TRBV19 and TRBJ1-2, reads DGGITQSPKYLFRKEGQNVTLSCEQNLNHDAMYWYRQDPGQGLRLIYYSQIVNDFQKGDIAEGYSVSREKKESFPLTVTSAQKNPTAFYLCATYSGTTELYGYTFGSGTRLTVV.

The gene calls are TRBV7-9 and TRBJ2-3, with D perhaps TRBD1 (5 bases). Germline V gene sequence: CDR1 SEHNR, CDR2 FQNEAQ (reference sequence). Trimming left V 5 bases short and J 0 bases short, with 12 bases between. This CDR3 contains 15 residues. The CDR3 here is CASSLRQSSTDTQYF. CDR3 DNA sequence: TGTGCCAGCAGCCTACGACAGTCTAGCACAGATACGCAGTATTTT.

This clonotype was observed a handful of times. The chain carries TRBV7-8 and TRBJ2-5; 7 bases align to TRBD2. CDR1 and CDR2 (germline): SGHVS, FQNEAQ. The CDR3 has 16 residues. With V trimmed by 0 bases and J by 3 bases, 7 bases remained unmatched. CDR3 in amino acids: CASSLAGGMQEETQYF. In nucleotides, the CDR3 is TGTGCCAGCAGCTTAGCGGGAGGGATGCAAGAAGAGACCCAGTACTTC.

This chain links TRBV7-3 with TRBJ2-3; D gene unclear. The germline V gene has CDR1 SGHTA and CDR2 FQGTGA. Deletions cut 1 base from V and 2 bases from J, with 13 bases between. The CDR3 runs to 16 residues. This chain's CDR3 is CASSLRSPLPTDTQYF. CDR3 DNA: TGTGCCAGCAGCTTAAGGTCGCCGCTTCCCACAGATACGCAGTATTTT.

This clonotype came up a few times. This chain links TRBV27 with TRBJ1-1; D gene uncertain. V dropped 5 bases and J dropped 7 bases, with 17 bases sitting between them. Germline CDR1 reads MNHEY; CDR2 reads SMNVEV (reference sequence). CDR3 length equals 14 residues. CDR3 DNA sequence: TGTGCCAGCAGTAAATATCCCCCGACATTTGAAGCTTTCTTT. This translates into CASSKYPPTFEAFF.

V gene TRBV19 combines with J gene TRBJ2-3, with a possible D match to TRBD2 (6 bases). The V gene's germline CDR1 is LNHDA and CDR2 SQIVND (reference sequence). V was cut by 8 bases and J by 4 bases, with 16 bases left in between. This CDR3 has 14 residues. This chain's CDR3 is CASWDGRVADTQYF. The DNA of the CDR3 is TGTGCCAGTTGGGACGGGAGAGTTGCAGATACGCAGTATTTT.

This clonotype was found many times. V gene TRBV14 combines with J gene TRBJ2-5; no definite D call. Germline values: CDR1 SGHDN, CDR2 FVKESK. The CDR3 contains 14 residues. The ends were cut back, 8 bases at V and 0 bases at J, with 13 bases in the middle. The CDR3 loop reads CASQNGANQETQYF. In DNA form, the CDR3 reads TGTGCCAGCCAGAATGGAGCGAACCAAGAGACCCAGTACTTC.

This clonotype turned up a few times. The chain has TRBV2 and TRBJ2-1, with TRBD2 matching 12 bases. Trimming at V came to 7 bases and at J to 10 bases, leaving 8 bases not matched to a gene. The CDR3 has 14 amino acids. The germline V gene encodes CDR1 SNHLY and CDR2 FYNNEI. CDR3 residues: CASNVRTSGNEQFF. For the CDR3, the DNA is TGTGCCAGCAACGTGAGGACTAGCGGGAACGAGCAGTTCTTC.

This clonotype has more than one count but fewer than ten. The gene calls are TRBV7-9 and TRBJ2-1; maybe TRBD1 (5 bases). The germline gives CDR1 SEHNR, CDR2 FQNEAQ (reference sequence). V shed 7 bases and J shed 4 bases, with 17 bases lying between them. The CDR3 covers 15 residues. CDR3: CASISSVPGYNEQFF. The CDR3 region has the DNA TGTGCCAGCATATCCTCGGTCCCAGGGTACAATGAGCAGTTCTTC. The full variable domain, its missing parts supplied by reference TRBV7-9 and TRBJ2-1, is DTGVSQNPRHKITKRGQNVTFRCDPISEHNRLYWYRQTLGQGPEFLTYFQNEAQLEKSRLLSDRFSAERPKGSFSTLEIQRTEQGDSAMYLCASISSVPGYNEQFFGPGTRLTVL.

Many counts were recorded for this clonotype. V usage is TRBV5-6 and J usage is TRBJ2-7; 10 positions match TRBD2. J was trimmed by 1 base and V by 4 bases; bases with no gene match: 5. Germline CDR1 reads SGHDT; CDR2 reads YYEEEE. The CDR3 consists of 15 residues. The CDR3 reads CASSRGLAASYEQYF. The CDR3 nucleotides are TGTGCCAGCAGCAGAGGACTAGCGGCATCCTACGAGCAGTACTTC.

J is TRBJ2-5 and V is TRBV18, with D perhaps TRBD1 or TRBD2 (5 bases each). The V and J ends lost 3 bases and 4 bases respectively, with 21 bases between them. Germline V gene data show CDR1 as KGHSH and CDR2 as LQKENI. The CDR3 consists of 17 residues. The CDR3 DNA is TGTGCCAGCTCACCGACGGGGCCCTCAGAGGTGAGAGAGACCCAGTACTTC. It codes for CASSPTGPSEVRETQYF.